Presented here are 20 T cell receptor beta chains from one specimen sequenced in a study of cytomegalovirus exposure and HLA in healthy donors. Vbeta (60) and Jbeta (13) primers were used in the PCR. Clones were sequenced by immunoSEQ multiplex PCR, and TCRdb holds only the in-frame ones, with some missing. The sample lists about 160,000 clones, roughly 85% occurring once. The sequenced sample was PBMCs. The receptors originated from a woman between 50 and 59 years old in good health and CMV-seropositive.

The rearrangement uses TRBV28 and TRBJ1-2; D may be TRBD1 (5 bases). CDR1 is MDHEN, CDR2 SYDVKM, per germline. The CDR3 runs 14 residues. Trimming pared 4 bases from V and 3 bases from J, leaving 12 bases between. CDR3 amino acids: CASSSGTEYYGYTF. CDR3 nucleotides: TGTGCCAGCAGTTCCGGGACTGAATACTATGGCTACACCTTC.

This rearrangement joins TRBV19 to TRBJ2-7; 7 nucleotides align to TRBD1. This CDR3 has 14 amino acids. Germline trimming cut 6 bases from V and 0 bases from J; bases unmatched to any gene: 5. Germline V CDR1 and CDR2: LNHDA, SQIVND (reference sequence). The CDR3 loop is CASSPRDSSYEQYF. The CDR3 DNA follows: TGTGCCAGTAGCCCCCGGGACAGCTCCTACGAGCAGTACTTC.

V gene TRBV23-1 combines with J gene TRBJ1-2, with 7 positions matching TRBD1. TRBV23-1 is classed as an ORF, of uncertain function. The junction had 9 bases not matched to a gene; V was cut back by 8 bases and J by 3 bases. CDR3 length: 14 residues. The CDR3, as DNA: TGCGCCAGCTTTGACAGGGCCCATGACTATGGCTACACCTTC. Its protein product is CASFDRAHDYGYTF.

There are a few counts of this clone. The J gene is TRBJ2-3, the V gene TRBV20-1, with D unresolved. This CDR3 has 11 residues. Trimming pared 6 bases from V and 2 bases from J, leaving 6 bases between. Germline V gene data show CDR1 as DFQATT and CDR2 as SNEGSKA (reference sequence). CDR3 sequence reads: CSAPNTDTQYF. DNA of the CDR3: TGCAGTGCCCCAAACACAGATACGCAGTATTTT.

This chain links TRBV30 with TRBJ1-4; D perhaps matches TRBD1 (5 bases). The CDR3 length is 14 residues. The germline V gene has CDR1 GTSNPN and CDR2 SVGIG (reference sequence). Trimming pared 5 bases from V and 2 bases from J, leaving 12 bases between. CDR3 in amino acids: CAWGGGGTNEKLFF. DNA for the CDR3: TGTGCCTGGGGCGGCGGGGGGACTAATGAAAAACTGTTTTTT. Based on the CDR3 plus reference TRBV30 and TRBJ1-4, the full variable domain is SQTIHQWPATLVQPVGSPLSLECTVEGTSNPNLYWYRQAAGRGLQLLFYSVGIGQISSEVPQNLSASRPQDRQFILSSKKLLLSDSGFYLCAWGGGGTNEKLFFGSGTQLSVL.

This rearrangement joins TRBV4-2 to TRBJ2-5; the match to TRBD2 covers 10 bases. CDR1 is LGHNA and CDR2 is YNFKEQ in the germline V gene. Trimming cost V 0 bases and J 5 bases; bases outside gene matches: 6. The CDR3 spans 16 residues. As DNA, the CDR3 is TGTGCCAGCAGCCAAGAAGTGAGCGGGAGGGGGGAGACCCAGTACTTC. The encoded protein is CASSQEVSGRGETQYF.

V and J are TRBV19 and TRBJ2-7, with 8 bases that match TRBD1. This CDR3 has 15 residues. Germline V lookup: CDR1 LNHDA, CDR2 SQIVND (reference sequence). J was trimmed by 4 bases and V by 6 bases; bases with no gene match: 11. CDR3 bases: TGTGCCAGTAGCTCCCTTGAGGGACAGGAATACGAGCAGTACTTC. Residues: CASSSLEGQEYEQYF.

The J gene is TRBJ2-3, the V gene TRBV19, with 14 bases lining up with TRBD2. J was trimmed by 10 bases and V by 6 bases; bases with no gene match: 3. Germline V gene lookup returns CDR1 LNHDA and CDR2 SQIVND (reference sequence). The CDR3 is 13 residues long. CDR3 in amino acids: CASRLTSGGAQYF. The CDR3 DNA follows: TGTGCCAGTAGGCTGACTAGCGGGGGGGCGCAGTATTTT.

This clone came up a few times. The chain employs TRBV7-9 and TRBJ2-2; a possible D gene is TRBD1 (7 bases). Germline V gives CDR1 SEHNR, CDR2 FQNEAQ (reference sequence). V was clipped by 2 bases and J by 4 bases, with 14 bases between them. The CDR3 length is 16 residues. The CDR3 reads CASSLRTQGGTGELFF. CDR3 nucleotides: TGTGCCAGCAGCTTAAGAACCCAGGGGGGCACCGGGGAGCTGTTTTTT.

The chain uses TRBV4-3 and TRBJ2-7; 7 bases line up with TRBD1. V shed 2 bases, J shed 2 bases, and the junction held 9 bases outside the gene matches. Germline V gene data show CDR1 as LGHNA and CDR2 as YSLEER. This CDR3 has 16 amino acids. This CDR3 reads CASSQNSGTAPYEQYF. The DNA of the CDR3 is TGCGCCAGCAGCCAAAACTCCGGGACAGCCCCCTACGAGCAGTACTTC.

The chain uses TRBV11-2 and TRBJ2-3, with a tentative D call TRBD2 (6 bases). The V gene's germline CDR1 is SGHAT and CDR2 FQNNGV. V was trimmed by 5 bases and J by 5 bases, leaving 11 bases between them. This CDR3 region has 13 residues. CDR3 sequence (DNA): TGTGCCAGCAGCGCCATGGGGGGAGATACGCAGTATTTT. Encoded protein: CASSAMGGDTQYF.

The gene calls are TRBV9 and TRBJ1-5; TRBD1 matches at 9 bases. The CDR3 has 14 amino acids. Trimming took 4 bases from V and 5 from J; bases not matched to a gene: 4. Germline V gives CDR1 SGDLS, CDR2 YYNGEE. DNA for the CDR3: TGTGCCAGCAGCCACACAGGGGGCTATCAGCCCCAGCATTTT. This gives the protein CASSHTGGYQPQHF.

The chain carries TRBV6-5 and TRBJ1-6; D remains ambiguous. V was shortened by 4 bases and J by 6 bases, with 4 bases between the two germline ends. The V gene's germline CDR1 is MNHEY and CDR2 SVGAGI. The CDR3 length is 12 residues. CDR3 sequence (DNA): TGTGCCAGCAGTTCCATTAATTCACCCCTCCACTTT. Translated, it gives CASSSINSPLHF.

The rearrangement joins TRBV2 to TRBJ2-5; TRBD2 matches 11 bases. The ends lost 2 bases at V and 4 bases at J; junction bases unmatched: 3. Germline assignment: CDR1 SNHLY and CDR2 FYNNEI. This CDR3 has 15 amino acids. CDR3 DNA: TGTGCCAGCAGTGAAAGTCTAGCGGGAGGAGAGACCCAGTACTTC. Its translation: CASSESLAGGETQYF. Looking up the rest from reference TRBV2 and TRBJ2-5 gives the full variable domain: EPEVTQTPSHQVTQMGQEVILRCVPISNHLYFYWYRQILGQKVEFLVSFYNNEISEKSEIFDDQFSVERPDGSNFTLKIRSTKLEDSAMYFCASSESLAGGETQYFGPGTRLLVL.

The V and J genes are TRBV29-1 and TRBJ2-7; weak D call: TRBD2 (6 bases). The germline V gene encodes CDR1 SQVTM and CDR2 ANQGSEA. V lost 1 base and J lost 2, with 21 bases in between. CDR3 size: 17 residues. CDR3 DNA sequence: TGCAGCGTTGAAGTAGGGGTTACTGGCGGGGCCCCCTACGAGCAGTACTTC. Amino acid sequence: CSVEVGVTGGAPYEQYF.

The chain recombines TRBV5-1 with TRBJ2-7, with D perhaps matching TRBD2 (5 bases). This CDR3 contains 14 residues. CDR1 SGHRS and CDR2 YFSETQ come from the germline V gene. V lost 4 bases to trimming and J lost 5 bases, with 16 bases between them. The CDR3 DNA sequence: TGCGCCAGCAGCCAAGAGGGAGCCGGAGACGAGCAGTACTTC. Amino acid sequence: CASSQEGAGDEQYF.

This clone is medium-sized by share. The chain has TRBV7-9 and TRBJ2-5; D possibly corresponds to TRBD2 (5 bases). This CDR3 is 13 amino acids long. Trimming stripped 5 bases from V and 0 bases from J, with 7 bases between. Looked up from germline, CDR1 is SEHNR and CDR2 is FQNEAQ (reference sequence). As DNA, the CDR3 is TGTGCCAGCAGCCCGAGGGACCAAGAGACCCAGTACTTC. Protein sequence: CASSPRDQETQYF.

This clone was detected only a few times. The gene calls are TRBV28 and TRBJ1-2; 7 bases match TRBD1. The V and J ends lost 6 bases and 5 bases, in that order; junction bases with no gene match: 3. Germline CDR1 MDHEN, CDR2 SYDVKM. The CDR3 has 12 amino acids. CDR3 sequence: CASRGRGYGYTF. The CDR3 nucleotides are TGTGCCAGCAGGGGCAGGGGGTATGGCTACACCTTC.

The chain uses TRBV2 and TRBJ2-7; maybe TRBD2 (5 bases). Germline V gene lookup returns CDR1 SNHLY and CDR2 FYNNEI. The CDR3 is 11 amino acids. V was pared by 8 bases and J by 3 bases, with 8 bases between. CDR3 in DNA: TGTGCCAGCCTCGGAGGCTACGAGCAGTACTTC. Protein sequence: CASLGGYEQYF. The full variable domain, completed using reference TRBV2 and TRBJ2-7, is EPEVTQTPSHQVTQMGQEVILRCVPISNHLYFYWYRQILGQKVEFLVSFYNNEISEKSEIFDDQFSVERPDGSNFTLKIRSTKLEDSAMYFCASLGGYEQYFGPGTRLTVT.

V is TRBV5-6 and J is TRBJ1-3; D is perhaps TRBD1 (5 bases). CDR3 length: 16 amino acids. Deletions cut 0 bases from V and 3 bases from J, with 13 bases between. Germline V gives CDR1 SGHDT, CDR2 YYEEEE. The DNA of the CDR3 is TGTGCCAGCAGCTTGGATGCAGGGTTTGGTGGAAACACCATATATTTT. Protein: CASSLDAGFGGNTIYF.